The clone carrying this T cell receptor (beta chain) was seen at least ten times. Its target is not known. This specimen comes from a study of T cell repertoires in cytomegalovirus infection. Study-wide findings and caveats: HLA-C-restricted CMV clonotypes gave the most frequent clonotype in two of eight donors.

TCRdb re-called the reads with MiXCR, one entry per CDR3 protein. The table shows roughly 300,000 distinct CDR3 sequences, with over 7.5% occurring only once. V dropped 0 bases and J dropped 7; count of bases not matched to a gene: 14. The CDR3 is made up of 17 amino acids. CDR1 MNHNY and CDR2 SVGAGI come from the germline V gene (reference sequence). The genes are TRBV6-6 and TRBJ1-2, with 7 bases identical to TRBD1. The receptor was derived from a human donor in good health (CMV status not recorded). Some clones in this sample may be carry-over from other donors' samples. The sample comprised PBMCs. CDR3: CASSYSGTVVNRGGYTF. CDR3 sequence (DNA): TGTGCCAGCAGTTACTCCGGAACAGTAGTAAACAGGGGTGGCTACACCTTC.